This T cell receptor beta chain originates from a study of cytomegalovirus exposure and HLA in healthy donors. Overall study results and limits: Later analysis demonstrated an association between a missense DCLRE1C variant and TCR beta V- and J-gene trimming. Further analysis was carried out later, and it showed several of the most significant clusters appearing linked to common viral pathogens.

V shed 6 bases, J shed 3 bases, and the junction held 3 bases outside the gene matches. The CDR3 contains 14 residues. The germline V gene encodes CDR1 SNHLY and CDR2 FYNNEI. Use of 60 Vbeta and 13 Jbeta primers characterized the PCR. Profiled with immunoSEQ multiplex PCR; TCRdb holds only in-frame clones, not every one. The table shows about 90,000 clones, with roughly 70% occurring only once. Of note for this clone: The antigen remains undetermined.

The receptor's source is a man aged 25 to 40 in good health and CMV-seronegative. The V and J genes are TRBV2 and TRBJ2-1; 9 bases agree with TRBD2. Source material: PBMCs. CDR3 coding DNA: TGTGCCAGCAGCTTAGCGGGAGTCTACAATGAGCAGTTCTTC. This encodes CASSLAGVYNEQFF.